This TCR beta chain came from a study of early T cells in non-severe SARS-CoV-2 infection. One entry per CDR3 protein, called by TCRdb with MiXCR from the 5' RACE reads. The table shows approximately 65,000 distinct CDR3 sequences, with 12% to 15% occurring only once. V shed 1 base and J shed 7 bases, with 14 bases lying between them. CDR1 LGHDT and CDR2 YNNKEL come from the germline V gene (reference sequence). This CDR3 spans 15 amino acids. Notes on the study in general: Database matching using VDJdb favored anti-spike CD8 responses, with private and CD4 specificities left missing.

This clonotype appeared a few times. No antigen is known for it. The chain couples TRBV3-1 to TRBJ1-5; D perhaps matches TRBD1 (5 bases). The receptor comes from an adult who was a healthcare worker with PCR-confirmed SARS-CoV-2 infection or an uninfected control (not recorded which). The sequencing input was whole blood. Here the CDR3 DNA reads TGTGCCAGCAGCCAAGCGTTAGGGGCTGAGCAGCCCCAGCATTTT. Its protein is CASSQALGAEQPQHF.